The 31 T cell receptor beta chains given below trace back to one sample, sequenced in a study of shared clonotypes between healthy human individuals. Method: immunoSEQ multiplex PCR; TCRdb's copy keeps in-frame clones and lacks some. The data contain some 2,100,000 clones, approximately 95% of them singletons. Input material: naive CD4+ T cells sorted from blood. The subset was: CD45RA+ positively selected. These receptors were obtained from a man between 18 and 29 years old in good health.

V and J are TRBV5-1 and TRBJ2-3; 8 positions match TRBD2. CDR3 length: 17 residues. In germline, CDR1 is SGHRS, CDR2 YFSETQ. V dropped 0 bases and J dropped 6; count of bases not matched to a gene: 12. The CDR3 here is CASSLALVAGSGDTQYF. CDR3 in DNA: TGCGCCAGCAGCTTGGCCCTCGTAGCGGGATCGGGTGATACGCAGTATTTT. The variable domain in full, completed from reference TRBV5-1 and TRBJ2-3, reads KAGVTQTPRYLIKTRGQQVTLSCSPISGHRSVSWYQQTPGQGLQFLFEYFSETQRNKGNFPGRFSGRQFSNSRSEMNVSTLELGDSALYLCASSLALVAGSGDTQYFGPGTRLTVL.

V gene TRBV30 combines with J gene TRBJ1-5; D is uncertain. V lost 1 base and J lost 0, with 10 bases in between. Germline CDR1 reads GTSNPN; CDR2 reads SVGIG (reference sequence). The CDR3 runs 15 residues. CDR3: CAWSGGSNSNQPQHF. The CDR3 region has the DNA TGTGCCTGGAGTGGAGGTAGTAATAGCAATCAGCCCCAGCATTTT. Complete variable domain (other parts from reference TRBV30 and TRBJ1-5): SQTIHQWPATLVQPVGSPLSLECTVEGTSNPNLYWYRQAAGRGLQLLFYSVGIGQISSEVPQNLSASRPQDRQFILSSKKLLLSDSGFYLCAWSGGSNSNQPQHFGDGTRLSIL.

As to this clone: The sample holds other DNA sequences that translate to the same CDR3. In DNA, the CDR3 is TGTGCCAGCAGTTTCCTAAACACCGGGGAGCTGTTTTTT. Protein sequence: CASSFLNTGELFF. The chain uses TRBV28 and TRBJ2-2; D is unclear. This CDR3 comprises 13 residues. The germline gives CDR1 MDHEN, CDR2 SYDVKM. V was clipped by 3 bases and J by 2 bases, with 4 bases between them. The whole variable domain, filled in from reference TRBV28 and TRBJ2-2, reads DVKVTQSSRYLVKRTGEKVFLECVQDMDHENMFWYRQDPGLGLRLIYFSYDVKMKEKGDIPEGYSVSREKKERFSLILESASTNQTSMYLCASSFLNTGELFFGEGSRLTVL.

This chain joins TRBV29-1 and TRBJ2-2; D tentatively fits TRBD1 or TRBD2 (5 bases each). The V and J ends lost 7 bases and 0 bases respectively, with 12 bases between them. The CDR3 extends over 14 amino acids. Looked up from germline, CDR1 is SQVTM and CDR2 is ANQGSEA. CDR3 amino acids: CSALGTANTGELFF. The CDR3 nucleotides read TGCAGCGCCTTAGGGACGGCGAACACCGGGGAGCTGTTTTTT.

This chain joins TRBV6-6 and TRBJ2-2; unclear D gene. The CDR3 spans 12 residues. The ends were cut back, 8 bases at V and 6 bases at J, with 10 bases in the middle. The germline V gene encodes CDR1 MNHNY and CDR2 SVGAGI (reference sequence). The CDR3 DNA reads as TGTGCCAGCGATAGTAGGTCCGGGGAGCTGTTTTTT. Translation: CASDSRSGELFF.

This clone was picked up one time. The chain recombines TRBV29-1 with TRBJ1-1; D is undetermined. Germline V gene lookup returns CDR1 SQVTM and CDR2 ANQGSEA. CDR3 size: 12 residues. Between the trimmed V and J ends, which lost 7 bases and 2 bases, there was a span of 11 bases. The CDR3 DNA sequence: TGCAGCGCCCGACCGGGAAACACTGAAGCTTTCTTT. Translation gives CSARPGNTEAFF. The full variable domain, rest sourced from reference TRBV29-1 and TRBJ1-1, is SAVISQKPSRDICQRGTSLTIQCQVDSQVTMMFWYRQQPGQSLTLIATANQGSEATYESGFVIDKFPISRPNLTFSTLTVSNMSPEDSSIYLCSARPGNTEAFFGQGTRLTVV.

J is TRBJ2-5 and V is TRBV9; D is perhaps TRBD1 (5 bases). The germline V and J ends were trimmed by 6 bases and 3 bases, with 12 bases remaining between them. Germline V gives CDR1 SGDLS, CDR2 YYNGEE. This CDR3 is built from 13 residues. CDR3 DNA sequence: TGTGCCAGCAACCTTGACAGTAAAGAGACCCAGTACTTC. Protein: CASNLDSKETQYF.

Comment on this clone: Other DNA sequences in the same sample also yield this CDR3. The chain couples TRBV18 to TRBJ1-2, with 9 positions matching TRBD1. Germline CDR1 and CDR2: KGHSH and LQKENI. Unmatched junction bases numbered 2, after V lost 3 bases and J lost 6 bases. CDR3 length equals 13 residues. The CDR3 spells CASSPRDRDGYTF. CDR3 bases: TGTGCCAGCTCACCCCGGGACAGGGATGGCTACACCTTC. The whole variable domain, filled in from reference TRBV18 and TRBJ1-2, reads NAGVMQNPRHLVRRRGQEARLRCSPMKGHSHVYWYRQLPEEGLKFMVYLQKENIIDESGMPKERFSAEFPKEGPSILRIQQVVRGDSAAYFCASSPRDRDGYTFGSGTRLTVV.

This clone was seen a handful of times. V usage is TRBV5-4 and J usage is TRBJ1-2; D uncertain. CDR1 and CDR2 (germline): SGHNT, YYREEE (reference sequence). The CDR3 totals 12 residues. The ends were cut back, 3 bases at V and 7 bases at J, with 10 bases in the middle. The CDR3 reads CASSSPSIGYTF. The CDR3 DNA sequence: TGTGCCAGCAGCTCCCCATCAATTGGCTACACCTTC.

DNA of the CDR3: TGTGCCAGCAGCTTGCCCTCGGGCGGAAATGGCTACACCTTC. Translated: CASSLPSGGNGYTF. The genes are TRBV5-6 and TRBJ1-2, with D hard to call. This CDR3 is 14 amino acids long. Trimming pared 1 base from V and 6 bases from J, leaving 13 bases between. Germline CDR1 reads SGHDT; CDR2 reads YYEEEE.

This sequence joins TRBV7-9 and TRBJ1-1, with TRBD1 as a possible D gene (5 bases). The V gene's germline CDR1 is SEHNR and CDR2 FQNEAQ (reference sequence). The V end was cut by 2 bases, the J end by 0 bases, with 13 bases between. CDR3 length: 16 amino acids. The CDR3 loop reads CASSLLSTDMNTEAFF. The CDR3, as DNA: TGTGCCAGCAGCTTACTCTCGACAGACATGAACACTGAAGCTTTCTTT.

V usage is TRBV4-1 and J usage is TRBJ1-4; 7 nucleotides match TRBD1. This CDR3 contains 16 residues. Germline V gives CDR1 MGHRA, CDR2 YSYEKL. Trimming removed 5 bases from V and 0 bases from J; junction bases left unmatched: 6. As DNA, the CDR3 is TGCGCCAGCAGCTTCCGACAGGGTGCAACTAATGAAAAACTGTTTTTT. Encoded protein: CASSFRQGATNEKLFF.

A word on this clone: Other DNA sequences in the same sample also yield this CDR3. The rearrangement joins TRBV18 to TRBJ1-1; no definite D call. The CDR3 is 14 amino acids. Germline values: CDR1 KGHSH, CDR2 LQKENI. With 3 bases removed from V and 1 base from J, the gap between germline ends came to 9 bases. CDR3 residues: CASSPSGGNTEAFF. CDR3 nucleotides: TGTGCCAGCTCACCTTCGGGCGGGAACACTGAAGCTTTCTTT. Supplemented by reference TRBV18 and TRBJ1-1, the full variable domain reads NAGVMQNPRHLVRRRGQEARLRCSPMKGHSHVYWYRQLPEEGLKFMVYLQKENIIDESGMPKERFSAEFPKEGPSILRIQQVVRGDSAAYFCASSPSGGNTEAFFGQGTRLTVV.

This chain uses TRBV2 with TRBJ2-3; D possibly matches TRBD1 or TRBD2 (5 bases each). Germline-derived CDR1 and CDR2 are SNHLY and FYNNEI. Trimming removed 6 bases at V and 2 bases at J, with 12 bases between. The CDR3 has 14 amino acids. This CDR3 is CASRTGPYTDTQYF. CDR3 in DNA: TGTGCCAGCAGGACGGGGCCCTACACAGATACGCAGTATTTT.

On this clone: Additional DNA sequences in this sample encode the identical CDR3. V usage is TRBV4-3 and J usage is TRBJ1-2; D uncertain. V was cut by 0 bases and J by 2 bases, with 4 bases left in between. Per germline, CDR1 LGHNA and CDR2 YSLEER. This CDR3 has 13 residues. The CDR3 DNA reads as TGCGCCAGCAGCCAAGACAGAAACTATGGCTACACCTTC. The encoded protein is CASSQDRNYGYTF.

The gene calls are TRBV6-5 and TRBJ1-4; tentatively, D is TRBD1 (6 bases). Looked up from germline, CDR1 is MNHEY and CDR2 is SVGAGI. V dropped 6 bases and J dropped 4 bases, with 12 bases sitting between them. This CDR3 contains 14 residues. CDR3: CASRLTGNNEKLFF. Written as DNA, the CDR3 is TGTGCCAGCAGACTTACAGGGAATAATGAAAAACTGTTTTTT.

For the CDR3, the DNA is TGTGCCATCAGTGAGTACAGCGGGGCCTCATCCTACAATGAGCAGTTCTTC. Translated, it gives CAISEYSGASSYNEQFF. The chain has TRBV10-3 and TRBJ2-1; the match to TRBD2 covers 7 bases. The V gene's germline CDR1 is ENHRY and CDR2 SYGVKD. V shed 1 base, J shed 1 base, and the junction held 7 bases outside the gene matches. The CDR3 length is 17 residues.

Concerning this clone itself: This sample includes further DNA sequences coding for the same CDR3. V and J are TRBV5-1 and TRBJ2-2, with a possible D match to TRBD1 (6 bases). Germline lookup yields CDR1 SGHRS and CDR2 YFSETQ. V was shortened by 2 bases and J by 0 bases, with 8 bases between the two germline ends. The CDR3 is made up of 15 amino acids. The CDR3 bases are TGCGCCAGCAGCTTAGGGACATCGAACACCGGGGAGCTGTTTTTT. It translates to CASSLGTSNTGELFF.

This clone was seen only once. The chain links TRBV5-6 to TRBJ1-5; D might be TRBD1 (6 bases). Per germline, CDR1 SGHDT and CDR2 YYEEEE. This CDR3 contains 14 residues. V was trimmed by 4 bases and J by 4 bases, leaving 12 bases between them. CDR3 sequence reads: CASSLGQLNQPQHF. The CDR3 nucleotides are TGTGCCAGCAGCCTGGGACAACTTAATCAGCCCCAGCATTTT.

Concerning this clone: At the DNA level, this CDR3 is encoded by other sequences in the same sample as well. The genes are TRBV6-1 and TRBJ2-2; no clear D gene. Germline V lookup: CDR1 MNHNS, CDR2 SASEGT. V lost 1 base and J 1 base, leaving 1 base between the germline ends. The length of the CDR3 is 13 residues. The CDR3 reads CASSEVNTGELFF. The CDR3 bases are TGTGCCAGCAGTGAAGTGAACACCGGGGAGCTGTTTTTT.

A note on this clone: The same CDR3 arises from other DNA sequences in this sample as well. The rearrangement uses TRBV30 and TRBJ2-1, with 9 bases that match TRBD1. Germline loops: CDR1 GTSNPN, CDR2 SVGIG (reference sequence). The V and J ends lost 5 bases and 6 bases, in that order; junction bases with no gene match: 8. This CDR3 comprises 14 residues. The CDR3 DNA follows: TGTGCCTGGGCTCCGGGACAGGGAGCCAATGAGCAGTTCTTC. It specifies CAWAPGQGANEQFF.

The rearrangement uses TRBV28 and TRBJ1-2, with D hard to call. Germline V CDR1 and CDR2: MDHEN, SYDVKM. The CDR3 is made up of 14 amino acids. Trimming took off 5 bases at V and 4 bases at J, with 14 bases between the two ends. The CDR3, as DNA: TGTGCCAGCAGTACCCTTAACAGAGTCTATGGCTACACCTTC. Translating it yields CASSTLNRVYGYTF.

The gene calls are TRBV5-1 and TRBJ2-7; D is perhaps TRBD1 (6 bases). V was pared by 0 bases and J by 2 bases, with 12 bases between. Germline V CDR1 and CDR2: SGHRS, YFSETQ. The CDR3 length is 15 residues. The CDR3 here is CASSLVWDKPYEQYF. For the CDR3, the DNA is TGCGCCAGCAGCTTGGTTTGGGACAAACCCTACGAGCAGTACTTC.

The V gene is TRBV18, the J gene TRBJ1-3; 9 positions agree with TRBD1. The V and J ends lost 0 bases and 7 bases, in that order; junction bases with no gene match: 7. Germline assignment: CDR1 KGHSH and CDR2 LQKENI. The CDR3 extends over 16 amino acids. CDR3 nucleotide sequence: TGTGCCAGCTCACCACCTACGGGACAGGGAATTAACACCATATATTTT. This translates into CASSPPTGQGINTIYF.

The CDR3 sequence is CASSSRLAGGPTGELFF. The CDR3 DNA follows: TGTGCCAGCAGCTCTCGACTAGCGGGGGGACCCACCGGGGAGCTGTTTTTT. The chain employs TRBV9 and TRBJ2-2; 13 bases line up with TRBD2. CDR1 is SGDLS, CDR2 YYNGEE, per germline. This CDR3 region has 17 residues. With V trimmed by 4 bases and J by 4 bases, 7 bases remained unmatched.

This chain uses TRBV18 with TRBJ2-1, with 8 bases lining up with TRBD1. The CDR3 sequence is 13 residues long. The germline V gene encodes CDR1 KGHSH and CDR2 LQKENI. V dropped 8 bases and J dropped 8; count of bases not matched to a gene: 8. The chain's CDR3 is CASTQGAGYEQFF. In DNA form, the CDR3 reads TGTGCCAGCACCCAGGGGGCTGGGTATGAGCAGTTCTTC.

The chain employs TRBV5-8 and TRBJ2-1; D perhaps matches TRBD1 (5 bases). This CDR3 contains 16 residues. Per the germline V gene, CDR1 is SGHTS and CDR2 is YDEGEE. With 3 bases removed from V and 7 bases from J, the gap between germline ends came to 20 bases. The CDR3 nucleotides are TGTGCCAGCAGCTCGGACCTATCAGGGAAGATGAATGAGCAGTTCTTC. Translated: CASSSDLSGKMNEQFF.

The chain recombines TRBV9 with TRBJ2-2, with 9 bases lining up with TRBD2. The germline V gene encodes CDR1 SGDLS and CDR2 YYNGEE. The CDR3 length is 16 residues. The J segment lost 4 bases and the V segment lost 0 bases, leaving 4 bases of the junction unmatched. The CDR3 loop is CASSVAAGGLTGELFF. DNA of the CDR3: TGTGCCAGCAGCGTAGCGGCGGGGGGGCTCACCGGGGAGCTGTTTTTT.

The chain links TRBV7-2 to TRBJ2-3, with a tentative D call TRBD2 (6 bases). The CDR3 is 15 residues long. V shed 1 base and J shed 6 bases, with 14 bases lying between them. Germline-derived CDR1 and CDR2 are SGHTA and FQGNSA. The CDR3 loop is CASSLVGGEADTQYF. DNA for the CDR3: TGTGCCAGCAGCTTAGTGGGGGGAGAGGCCGATACGCAGTATTTT.

This chain connects TRBV7-8 to TRBJ2-3; D is undetermined. Trimming left V 4 bases short and J 2 bases short, with 13 bases between. In germline, CDR1 is SGHVS, CDR2 FQNEAQ. This CDR3 has 15 residues. The CDR3 bases are TGTGCCAGCAGCTCGACTGCTCTTTTCACAGATACGCAGTATTTT. This translates into CASSSTALFTDTQYF.

CDR3 nucleotide sequence: TGTGCCAGCAGACCAAAAGCTAGCGGGAGCTCCTACAATGAGCAGTTCTTC. The encoded protein is CASRPKASGSSYNEQFF. The rearrangement joins TRBV5-4 to TRBJ2-1; 10 bases match TRBD2. V trimming: 5 bases; J trimming: 0 bases; junction bases outside the gene matches: 8. The CDR3 has 17 amino acids. Germline lookup yields CDR1 SGHNT and CDR2 YYREEE (reference sequence). The full variable domain, in which reference TRBV5-4 and TRBJ2-1 provide the parts outside the CDR3, is ETGVTQSPTHLIKTRGQQVTLRCSSQSGHNTVSWYQQALGQGPQFIFQYYREEENGRGNFPPRFSGLQFPNYSSELNVNALELDDSALYLCASRPKASGSSYNEQFFGPGTRLTVL.